This T cell receptor (beta chain) was captured by sequencing in a study of vaccination effects on CD4 cells after COVID-19. Turning to this clone: The antigen remains unidentified.

Under the ViraFEST assay, PBMC were stimulated with viral peptide pools so that antigen-specific CD4+ T cells expanded. Sequencing was performed afterwards. Having been cultured for around ten days, the cells underwent CD4+ T cell isolation. Culturing of under 2.5 million PBMC per well took place with roughly 10 IU/ml IL-2 and approximately 10 ug/ml peptides. Produced via immunoSEQ multiplex PCR; TCRdb's table is partial and in-frame only. The sample carries under 80,000 clones, approximately 74% recorded once. V was shortened by 8 bases and J by 8 bases, with 14 bases between the two germline ends. Germline assignment: CDR1 WSHSY and CDR2 SAAADI. The CDR3 spans 12 residues.

The specimen comprised CD4+ T cells from PBMCs cultured with HCoV-229E spike peptides, sampled before COVID-19 vaccination. The receptor was isolated from a human donor who received a COVID-19 vaccine. V is TRBV10-2 and J is TRBJ2-3; perhaps TRBD2 as D (6 bases). CDR3 residues: CASRETSGTQYF. The CDR3 DNA is TGCGCCAGCCGGGAGACTTCCGGTACGCAGTATTTT.